These 7 T cell receptor beta chains were sequenced from one sample in a study of control samples from healthy donors and cancer patients. Data came from immunoSEQ multiplex PCR; TCRdb stores just in-frame clones and leaves some out. The sample gives approximately 69,000 clones, roughly 89% of which show up once; 5% to 7% is in the top ten. Material for sequencing was PBMCs. The receptors were sampled from a man aged 60 to 75 with colorectal cancer.

The chain joins TRBV5-4 to TRBJ2-5; D is uncertain. V lost 1 base and J 3 bases, leaving 7 bases between the germline ends. The germline V gene has CDR1 SGHNT and CDR2 YYREEE (reference sequence). CDR3 length: 13 amino acids. The CDR3 protein is CASSLHGEETQYF. In DNA, the CDR3 is TGTGCCAGCAGCTTGCATGGTGAAGAGACCCAGTACTTC.

The CDR3 DNA reads as TGTGCCAGCAGTCTACTTACGGGCGGCTACACCTTC. Its translation is CASSLLTGGYTF. The chain recombines TRBV6-2 or TRBV6-3 with TRBJ1-2; D not resolved. The V end lost 5 bases, the J end lost 8 bases, and 12 bases lay between the germline ends. The CDR3 spans 12 residues. The V gene's germline CDR1 is MNHEY and CDR2 SVGEGT.

The chain employs TRBV6-6 and TRBJ1-1; TRBD1 aligns across 7 bases. Per germline, CDR1 MNHNY and CDR2 SVGAGI (reference sequence). Germline trimming cut 8 bases from V and 1 base from J; bases unmatched to any gene: 10. This CDR3 has 15 residues. The DNA of the CDR3 is TGTGCCAGCTCCGAAAGGGGGCGGGGGAACACTGAAGCTTTCTTT. Its protein is CASSERGRGNTEAFF.

DNA for the CDR3: TGTGCCAGCAGTTTTGCGTCGGGACAGGGTACCCACGAGCAGTACTTC. Its translation is CASSFASGQGTHEQYF. The chain has TRBV28 and TRBJ2-7; TRBD1 aligns across 9 bases. V lost 3 bases and J lost 5; bases outside the gene matches: 11. Germline V gives CDR1 MDHEN, CDR2 SYDVKM. The CDR3 is 16 amino acids. Complete variable domain (other parts from reference TRBV28 and TRBJ2-7): DVKVTQSSRYLVKRTGEKVFLECVQDMDHENMFWYRQDPGLGLRLIYFSYDVKMKEKGDIPEGYSVSREKKERFSLILESASTNQTSMYLCASSFASGQGTHEQYFGPGTRLTVT.

The V call is TRBV15, the J call TRBJ1-1; 7 bases are shared with TRBD1. The CDR3 runs 14 residues. Unmatched junction bases numbered 11, after V lost 5 bases and J lost 8 bases. Germline-derived CDR1 and CDR2 are LNHNV and YYDKDF (reference sequence). The CDR3 loop reads CATSGYLGTEEAFF. The CDR3 coding sequence is TGTGCCACCAGCGGTTACCTAGGGACAGAAGAAGCTTTCTTT.

V gene TRBV7-2 combines with J gene TRBJ2-4; TRBD1 aligns across 7 bases. The CDR3 contains 16 residues. Germline V gene lookup returns CDR1 SGHTA and CDR2 FQGNSA. Trimming at V came to 0 bases and at J to 6 bases, leaving 8 bases not matched to a gene. CDR3 in amino acids: CASSLAEGASGNIQYF. CDR3 sequence (DNA): TGTGCCAGCAGCTTAGCCGAGGGGGCGAGCGGAAACATTCAGTACTTC. Looking up the rest from reference TRBV7-2 and TRBJ2-4 gives the full variable domain: GAGVSQSPSNKVTEKGKDVELRCDPISGHTALYWYRQSLGQGLEFLIYFQGNSAPDKSGLPSDRFSAERTGGSVSTLTIQRTQQEDSAVYLCASSLAEGASGNIQYFGAGTRLSVL.

The CDR3 nucleotides read TGTGCCAGCAGCCCGCAACGGGGGAGCACTGAAGCTTTCTTT. It encodes CASSPQRGSTEAFF. The chain carries TRBV7-3 and TRBJ1-1, with D tentatively TRBD1 (5 bases). This CDR3 has 14 amino acids. Trimming cost V 5 bases and J 4 bases, with 14 bases left between them. From germline, CDR1 is SGHTA and CDR2 FQGTGA.